The rows below give T cell receptor beta chains drawn from one sample of a study of shared clonotypes between healthy human individuals. TCRdb's table, derived via immunoSEQ multiplex PCR, lists solely in-frame clones and lacks some. The table lists 450,000 to 650,000 clones, around 78% of them singletons. Sample: PBMCs. Source of these receptors: a woman aged 40 to 55 in good health. Some clones in this sample may be carry-over from other donors' samples. Both conserved end residues are part of each CDR3. The D gene is left open where the match is weak. Clone size, where shown, is once, few, many, or a class for clones that have expanded.

CDR3 DNA: TGTGCCAGCAGCCCGGACAGGGGGCTATGGCAGCCCCAGCATTTT
CDR3 protein: CASSPDRGLWQPQHF
V gene: TRBV7-2
J gene: TRBJ1-5
clone size: NA
CDR3 length: 15
D gene: TRBD1

CDR3 DNA: TGTGCCAGCTCACCAGCGGACACTCGAGGCTACACCTTC
CDR3 protein: CASSPADTRGYTF
V gene: TRBV18
J gene: TRBJ1-2
clone size: few
CDR3 length: 13
D gene: NA

CDR3 DNA: TGCAGCGGAGAGGGCGCCTATGGCTACACCTTC
CDR3 protein: CSGEGAYGYTF
V gene: TRBV29-1
J gene: TRBJ1-2
clone size: NA
CDR3 length: 11
D gene: NA

CDR3 DNA: TGTGCCAGCAGTTACAATCCCGGAAACACTGAAGCTTTCTTT
CDR3 protein: CASSYNPGNTEAFF
V gene: TRBV7-9
J gene: TRBJ1-1
clone size: NA
CDR3 length: 14
D gene: NA

CDR3 DNA: TGTGCCAGCAGCTCCGACAGGGGCCAAGAGACCCAGTACTTC
CDR3 protein: CASSSDRGQETQYF
V gene: TRBV7-2
J gene: TRBJ2-5
clone size: NA
CDR3 length: 14
D gene: TRBD1

CDR3 DNA: TGCGCCAGCTCCGGGACAGGGGCTAATCAGCCCCAGCATTTT
CDR3 protein: CASSGTGANQPQHF
V gene: TRBV23-1
J gene: TRBJ1-5
clone size: few
CDR3 length: 14
D gene: TRBD1

CDR3 DNA: TGCAGCGTTGATGATATGGCTAGCGGGAGTTACGAGCAGTACTTC
CDR3 protein: CSVDDMASGSYEQYF
V gene: TRBV29-1
J gene: TRBJ2-7
clone size: NA
CDR3 length: 15
D gene: TRBD2

CDR3 DNA: TGTGCCCGTATGGTGTTGACAGGCAATGGCTACACCTTC
CDR3 protein: CARMVLTGNGYTF
V gene: TRBV30
J gene: TRBJ1-2
clone size: NA
CDR3 length: 13
D gene: NA

CDR3 DNA: TGCGCCAGCAGCCGAGTTTCTGGGACAGGGGTCGGCTACACCTTC
CDR3 protein: CASSRVSGTGVGYTF
V gene: TRBV5-1
J gene: TRBJ1-2
clone size: NA
CDR3 length: 15
D gene: TRBD1

CDR3 DNA: TGTGCCAGCGGGATGTGGGGAGCAGAGACCCAGTACTTC
CDR3 protein: CASGMWGAETQYF
V gene: TRBV2
J gene: TRBJ2-5
clone size: NA
CDR3 length: 13
D gene: NA

CDR3 DNA: TGCACCAGCAGCCCCTCCCGGACGAACACCGGGGAGCTGTTTTTT
CDR3 protein: CTSSPSRTNTGELFF
V gene: TRBV1
J gene: TRBJ2-2
clone size: once
CDR3 length: 15
D gene: NA

CDR3 DNA: TGTGCCAGCAGCTTAGTGGGCGTCGGAAGAAATCAGCCCCAGCATTTT
CDR3 protein: CASSLVGVGRNQPQHF
V gene: TRBV7-2
J gene: TRBJ1-5
clone size: NA
CDR3 length: 16
D gene: NA

CDR3 DNA: TGTGCCAGCAGCCAAGGACTATATACGCAGTATTTT
CDR3 protein: CASSQGLYTQYF
V gene: TRBV14
J gene: TRBJ2-3
clone size: once
CDR3 length: 12
D gene: NA

CDR3 DNA: TGTGCCATCAGTGAGGCGGCCCCAATGAACACTGAAGCTTTCTTT
CDR3 protein: CAISEAAPMNTEAFF
V gene: TRBV10-3
J gene: TRBJ1-1
clone size: NA
CDR3 length: 15
D gene: NA

CDR3 DNA: TGTGCCAGCAGCGACTTTGGGGCCAACGTCCTGACTTTC
CDR3 protein: CASSDFGANVLTF
V gene: TRBV7-9
J gene: TRBJ2-6
clone size: many
CDR3 length: 13
D gene: NA

CDR3 DNA: TGTGCCAGCAGCTTAGGGACGGCAGATACGCAGTATTTT
CDR3 protein: CASSLGTADTQYF
V gene: TRBV7-8
J gene: TRBJ2-3
clone size: NA
CDR3 length: 13
D gene: NA

CDR3 DNA: TGTGCCAGCAGCCTTAGCGGGAGCCCCTACAATGAGCAGTTCTTC
CDR3 protein: CASSLSGSPYNEQFF
V gene: TRBV5-6
J gene: TRBJ2-1
clone size: NA
CDR3 length: 15
D gene: TRBD2

CDR3 DNA: TGTGCCAGCACCTTACGGACAGGGGCCTACGAGCAGTACTTC
CDR3 protein: CASTLRTGAYEQYF
V gene: TRBV6-6
J gene: TRBJ2-7
clone size: NA
CDR3 length: 14
D gene: TRBD1

CDR3 DNA: TGTGCCAGCAGCTTGGACTCGGAGACCCAGTACTTC
CDR3 protein: CASSLDSETQYF
V gene: TRBV7-3
J gene: TRBJ2-5
clone size: NA
CDR3 length: 12
D gene: NA

CDR3 DNA: TGTGCCAGCAGCTTAAGTACAGGGTCTTATAGCAATCAGCCCCAGCATTTT
CDR3 protein: CASSLSTGSYSNQPQHF
V gene: TRBV11-2
J gene: TRBJ1-5
clone size: NA
CDR3 length: 17
D gene: NA

CDR3 DNA: TGTGCCAGCAGCCGCGGGACAGGGTTTAATGGCTACACCTTC
CDR3 protein: CASSRGTGFNGYTF
V gene: TRBV7-9
J gene: TRBJ1-2
clone size: NA
CDR3 length: 14
D gene: TRBD1

CDR3 DNA: TGTGCCATCAGTGAGGGGGAGGATAATTCACCCCTCCACTTT
CDR3 protein: CAISEGEDNSPLHF
V gene: TRBV10-3
J gene: TRBJ1-6
clone size: NA
CDR3 length: 14
D gene: NA

CDR3 DNA: TGTGCCAGTAGTATAGTAGACTCCTACGAGCAGTACTTC
CDR3 protein: CASSIVDSYEQYF
V gene: TRBV19
J gene: TRBJ2-7
clone size: NA
CDR3 length: 13
D gene: NA

CDR3 DNA: TGTGCCAGCAGTTTACGGGACAGGGTCGAGCAGTACTTC
CDR3 protein: CASSLRDRVEQYF
V gene: TRBV27
J gene: TRBJ2-7
clone size: NA
CDR3 length: 13
D gene: TRBD1

CDR3 DNA: TGTGCCTGGCTCACTCGGACCGGGGAGCTGTTTTTT
CDR3 protein: CAWLTRTGELFF
V gene: TRBV30
J gene: TRBJ2-2
clone size: NA
CDR3 length: 12
D gene: NA

CDR3 DNA: TGTGCCAGCAGCTTGGTACTTAGCAATCAGCCCCAGCATTTT
CDR3 protein: CASSLVLSNQPQHF
V gene: TRBV5-8
J gene: TRBJ1-5
clone size: NA
CDR3 length: 14
D gene: NA

CDR3 DNA: TGTGCCAGCAGTCCCAACGACAGGGGACACTATGGCTACACCTTC
CDR3 protein: CASSPNDRGHYGYTF
V gene: TRBV28
J gene: TRBJ1-2
clone size: NA
CDR3 length: 15
D gene: TRBD1

CDR3 DNA: TGTGCCAGCAGCGCGGGACAGGGGTTCGAGCAGTACTTC
CDR3 protein: CASSAGQGFEQYF
V gene: TRBV9
J gene: TRBJ2-7
clone size: few
CDR3 length: 13
D gene: TRBD1

CDR3 DNA: TGTGCCAGTAGTATCAGCGGGCTACCTCAAGAGACCCAGTACTTC
CDR3 protein: CASSISGLPQETQYF
V gene: TRBV19
J gene: TRBJ2-5
clone size: NA
CDR3 length: 15
D gene: NA

CDR3 DNA: TGTGCCAGCAGCTTAACCGGGACAGGGGAGTACGAGCAGTACTTC
CDR3 protein: CASSLTGTGEYEQYF
V gene: TRBV7-2
J gene: TRBJ2-7
clone size: many
CDR3 length: 15
D gene: TRBD1

CDR3 DNA: TGTGCCAGCAGCCACCTTTTGGACCCGGCCTCCTACGAGCAGTACTTC
CDR3 protein: CASSHLLDPASYEQYF
V gene: TRBV6-4
J gene: TRBJ2-7
clone size: NA
CDR3 length: 16
D gene: NA

CDR3 DNA: TGTGCCAGCTCAGTCGGACAGGAAAGAGAGCAGTACTTC
CDR3 protein: CASSVGQEREQYF
V gene: TRBV18
J gene: TRBJ2-7
clone size: few
CDR3 length: 13
D gene: TRBD1

CDR3 DNA: TGTGCCAGCAGTACACGCTCTAGCGGGAGTCCAGATACGCAGTATTTT
CDR3 protein: CASSTRSSGSPDTQYF
V gene: TRBV28
J gene: TRBJ2-3
clone size: NA
CDR3 length: 16
D gene: TRBD2

CDR3 DNA: TGTGCCAGCAGTTCGGACAGGGGGCTTGGGACCGGGGAGCTGTTTTTT
CDR3 protein: CASSSDRGLGTGELFF
V gene: TRBV2
J gene: TRBJ2-2
clone size: NA
CDR3 length: 16
D gene: TRBD1

CDR3 DNA: TGTGCCAGCAGAAGAGGGGGGACAGGGGGCAATGAGCAGTTCTTC
CDR3 protein: CASRRGGTGGNEQFF
V gene: TRBV11-2
J gene: TRBJ2-1
clone size: NA
CDR3 length: 15
D gene: TRBD1

CDR3 DNA: TGTGCCAGCAGTGAGCAGGGTCATTCGTTCTTC
CDR3 protein: CASSEQGHSFF
V gene: TRBV2
J gene: TRBJ2-1
clone size: NA
CDR3 length: 11
D gene: NA

CDR3 DNA: TGTGCCAGCAGGTCGACTAGCGGGATTGAGACCCAGTACTTC
CDR3 protein: CASRSTSGIETQYF
V gene: TRBV7-2
J gene: TRBJ2-5
clone size: NA
CDR3 length: 14
D gene: TRBD2

CDR3 DNA: TGCAGCGTTGAAGACCCTTTTGGGGGAGGGCCCCAAGAGACCCAGTACTTC
CDR3 protein: CSVEDPFGGGPQETQYF
V gene: TRBV29-1
J gene: TRBJ2-5
clone size: NA
CDR3 length: 17
D gene: TRBD2

CDR3 DNA: TGTGCCAGCAGCTTACCCGGGGTATACGAGCAGTACTTC
CDR3 protein: CASSLPGVYEQYF
V gene: TRBV7-9
J gene: TRBJ2-7
clone size: NA
CDR3 length: 13
D gene: NA

CDR3 DNA: TGTGCCAGCAGCTTAAATACAGGGGGCTACAATGAGCAGTTCTTC
CDR3 protein: CASSLNTGGYNEQFF
V gene: TRBV7-3
J gene: TRBJ2-1
clone size: NA
CDR3 length: 15
D gene: TRBD1

CDR3 DNA: TGTGCCAGCTCACCAGAAGGGAACTACGTCTACGAGCAGTACTTC
CDR3 protein: CASSPEGNYVYEQYF
V gene: TRBV18
J gene: TRBJ2-7
clone size: NA
CDR3 length: 15
D gene: NA